This T cell receptor beta chain originates from a study of cytomegalovirus exposure and HLA in healthy donors. Vbeta (60) and Jbeta (13) primers were used in the PCR. Repertoires were generated with immunoSEQ multiplex PCR, while TCRdb's copy carries only in-frame clones and drops some. The sample yields some 120,000 clones, 70% to 85% seen once. Germline lookup yields CDR1 LNHDA and CDR2 SQIVND (reference sequence). The CDR3 totals 13 residues. Between the trimmed V and J ends, which lost 5 bases and 6 bases, there was a span of 14 bases. Notes on this clone: What it binds is unknown.

Study-level results: Upon later analysis, TCR association rates were observed to vary by HLA locus, being highest for DRB1 and lowest for HLA-C. Presence/absence analyses supposed approximately even sequencing depth among donors. As a later analysis revealed, most CMV-associated TCR beta chains appeared HLA-restricted.

The receptor was derived from a man aged 18 to 30 in good health and CMV-seronegative. The chain combines TRBV19 with TRBJ2-7, with D possibly TRBD1 on 6 matching bases. The sample taken for sequencing was PBMCs. The CDR3 loop reads CASSVPVRGEQYF. The CDR3 DNA sequence: TGTGCCAGTAGTGTTCCGGTCAGGGGCGAGCAGTACTTC.